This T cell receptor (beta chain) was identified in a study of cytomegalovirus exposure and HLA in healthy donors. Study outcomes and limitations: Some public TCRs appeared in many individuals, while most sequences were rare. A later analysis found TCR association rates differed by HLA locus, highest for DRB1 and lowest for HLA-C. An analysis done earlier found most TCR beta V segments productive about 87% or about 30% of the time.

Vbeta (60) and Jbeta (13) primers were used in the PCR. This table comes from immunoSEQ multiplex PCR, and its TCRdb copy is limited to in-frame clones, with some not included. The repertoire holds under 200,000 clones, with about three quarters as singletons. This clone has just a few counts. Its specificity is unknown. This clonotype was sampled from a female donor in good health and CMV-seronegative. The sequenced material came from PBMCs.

For the CDR3, the DNA is TGTGCCAGCAGCCCGACTAGCGGGAGGGCCGGGGAGCTGTTTTTT. Protein product: CASSPTSGRAGELFF. This sequence joins TRBV7-3 and TRBJ2-2; 14 bases line up with TRBD2. The CDR3 spans 15 residues. J was trimmed by 6 bases and V by 5 bases; bases with no gene match: 2. Germline CDR1 and CDR2: SGHTA and FQGTGA.